The 18 T cell receptor beta chains below were found in one sample sequenced in a study of immune evolution from preneoplasia to lung adenocarcinoma. Clones were sequenced by immunoSEQ multiplex PCR, and TCRdb holds only the in-frame ones, with some missing. This table has several thousand clones, around 80% appearing once. Sequencing was carried out using FFPE adjacent normal lung tissue. These receptors were taken from a person aged 70 to 85 with lung adenocarcinoma.

This chain joins TRBV30 and TRBJ2-1, with TRBD2 identical over 8 bases. With V trimmed by 4 bases and J by 0 bases, 2 bases remained unmatched. The CDR3 runs 14 residues. From germline, CDR1 is GTSNPN and CDR2 SVGIG (reference sequence). The CDR3 loop reads CAWNSGSSYNEQFF. CDR3 bases: TGTGCCTGGAACAGCGGGAGCTCCTACAATGAGCAGTTCTTC.

This clone was seen only a few times. The J gene is TRBJ2-2, the V gene TRBV4-2; TRBD2 agrees at 10 bases. This CDR3 has 17 amino acids. Germline CDR1 LGHNA, CDR2 YNFKEQ. The trim removed 2 bases at V and 0 bases at J, leaving 3 bases unmatched. This CDR3 is CASSQLAGAANTGELFF. DNA for the CDR3: TGTGCCAGCAGCCAACTAGCGGGGGCCGCGAACACCGGGGAGCTGTTTTTT.

The chain joins TRBV6-5 to TRBJ1-6; 9 nucleotides agree with TRBD1. Germline trimming cut 5 bases from V and 7 bases from J; bases unmatched to any gene: 3. This CDR3 has 14 amino acids. Germline V lookup: CDR1 MNHEY, CDR2 SVGAGI. The CDR3 bases are TGTGCCAGCAGTCGGGACAGGGCAAATTCACCCCTCCACTTT. As protein: CASSRDRANSPLHF.

The genes are TRBV19 and TRBJ2-5; 8 positions agree with TRBD1. In germline, CDR1 is LNHDA, CDR2 SQIVND (reference sequence). V gave up 5 bases and J gave up 6 bases; unmatched junction bases: 5. This CDR3 is 13 amino acids long. This CDR3 is CASSSGTGQTQYF. In nucleotides, the CDR3 is TGTGCCAGTAGTTCCGGGACAGGCCAGACCCAGTACTTC.

As for this clone: At one end the junction does not follow the germline gene, possibly because of a read error. The chain carries TRBV18 and TRBJ1-5; no firm D call. CDR1 and CDR2 (germline): KGHSH, LQKENI. The CDR3 spans 13 residues. The DNA of the CDR3 is TGTGCCAGCTCACCGTCCCCGCGCCAGCCCCAGCATTTC. It translates to CASSPSPRQPQHF.

The chain has TRBV27 and TRBJ2-5, with TRBD1 as a possible D gene (5 bases). Trimming stripped 2 bases from V and 2 bases from J, with 18 bases between. This CDR3 contains 17 residues. Germline-derived CDR1 and CDR2 are MNHEY and SMNVEV (reference sequence). For the CDR3, the DNA is TGTGCCAGCAGTTTAAGGGCAGGGCCCTCCCAACAAGAGACCCAGTACTTC. Translation gives CASSLRAGPSQQETQYF.

The genes are TRBV19 and TRBJ1-2; 10 bases are shared with TRBD1. This CDR3 comprises 13 residues. Germline V gene sequence: CDR1 LNHDA, CDR2 SQIVND (reference sequence). V lost 6 bases, J lost 5 bases, and 3 bases stayed unmatched. Here the CDR3 reads CASRPGQGYGYTF. The CDR3 DNA reads as TGTGCCAGTAGACCGGGACAGGGGTATGGCTACACCTTC. The full variable domain, its missing parts supplied by reference TRBV19 and TRBJ1-2, is DGGITQSPKYLFRKEGQNVTLSCEQNLNHDAMYWYRQDPGQGLRLIYYSQIVNDFQKGDIAEGYSVSREKKESFPLTVTSAQKNPTAFYLCASRPGQGYGYTFGSGTRLTVV.

This chain uses TRBV4-1 with TRBJ1-1; no clear D. This CDR3 has 12 amino acids. Trimming took off 2 bases at V and 3 bases at J, with 4 bases between the two ends. Germline V gene lookup returns CDR1 MGHRA and CDR2 YSYEKL. The CDR3 DNA is TGCGCCAGCAGCCAATCGGACACTGAAGCTTTCTTT. Amino acid sequence: CASSQSDTEAFF.

A few counts support this clone. The chain couples TRBV10-3 to TRBJ1-5, with D possibly being TRBD1 (5 bases). The CDR3 has 15 residues. Germline lookup yields CDR1 ENHRY and CDR2 SYGVKD. The V end lost 0 bases, the J end lost 0 bases, and 6 bases lay between the germline ends. The CDR3 spells CAISESGDSNQPQHF. The CDR3 DNA follows: TGTGCCATCAGTGAGTCGGGGGATAGCAATCAGCCCCAGCATTTT.

This chain uses TRBV6-5 with TRBJ1-3, with D possibly being TRBD1 (5 bases). The CDR3 sequence is 16 residues long. Germline CDR1 reads MNHEY; CDR2 reads SVGAGI. Between the trimmed V and J ends, which lost 4 bases and 4 bases, there was a span of 17 bases. The CDR3 DNA reads TGTGCCAGCAGTTCCCCACGTAGGGGTGACGGAAACACCATATATTTT. Its translation: CASSSPRRGDGNTIYF.

The chain combines TRBV4-2 with TRBJ2-2; D is unclear. V was trimmed by 0 bases and J by 2 bases, leaving 7 bases between them. Germline assignment: CDR1 LGHNA and CDR2 YNFKEQ. The CDR3 spans 15 residues. The CDR3 DNA sequence: TGTGCCAGCAGCCAAGAAACCGCTAACACCGGGGAGCTGTTTTTT. Translated, it gives CASSQETANTGELFF.

The J gene is TRBJ1-2, the V gene TRBV27, with TRBD1 identical over 10 bases. Germline assignment: CDR1 MNHEY and CDR2 SMNVEV (reference sequence). V lost 2 bases and J lost 9; bases outside the gene matches: 6. The CDR3 runs to 14 residues. As DNA, the CDR3 is TGTGCCAGCAGTTTAGGGGACAGGGGTTACCGCTACACCTTC. Translating it yields CASSLGDRGYRYTF.

DNA of the CDR3: TGTGCCAGCAGCCTAAGCGGGGGCACAGATACGCAGTATTTT. Amino acids: CASSLSGGTDTQYF. The chain has TRBV7-9 and TRBJ2-3; 7 nucleotides agree with TRBD2. The V gene's germline CDR1 is SEHNR and CDR2 FQNEAQ (reference sequence). CDR3 size: 14 residues. V shed 5 bases, J shed 1 base, and the junction held 3 bases outside the gene matches.

The V and J genes are TRBV28 and TRBJ1-6; 7 bases map to TRBD1. Germline values: CDR1 MDHEN, CDR2 SYDVKM. Unmatched junction bases numbered 9, after V lost 5 bases and J lost 8 bases. The CDR3 spans 15 residues. CDR3 amino acids: CASSKSRDRDSPLHF. In DNA, the CDR3 is TGTGCCAGCAGTAAATCCCGGGACAGAGATTCACCCCTCCACTTT. Full variable domain (rest looked up from reference TRBV28 and TRBJ1-6): DVKVTQSSRYLVKRTGEKVFLECVQDMDHENMFWYRQDPGLGLRLIYFSYDVKMKEKGDIPEGYSVSREKKERFSLILESASTNQTSMYLCASSKSRDRDSPLHFGNGTRLTVT.

This clone has just a few counts. The chain is built from TRBV9 and TRBJ2-5; D may be TRBD2 (5 bases). The CDR3 has 14 residues. The V end lost 0 bases, the J end lost 5 bases, and 11 bases lay between the germline ends. Germline values: CDR1 SGDLS, CDR2 YYNGEE. The CDR3 loop is CASSVGSVWETQYF. DNA for the CDR3: TGTGCCAGCAGCGTAGGTAGCGTATGGGAGACCCAGTACTTC.

The chain couples TRBV7-9 to TRBJ1-1; D is unresolved. With 5 bases removed from V and 3 bases from J, the gap between germline ends came to 13 bases. The CDR3 runs to 14 residues. Germline V CDR1 and CDR2: SEHNR, FQNEAQ (reference sequence). DNA of the CDR3: TGTGCCAGCAGCCCCTCCGCACCCGACACTGAAGCTTTCTTT. Amino acids: CASSPSAPDTEAFF.

In this sample, this clone turned up once. The chain is built from TRBV5-1 and TRBJ2-7; 7 positions match TRBD2. This CDR3 comprises 14 residues. V shed 4 bases and J 8 bases; nucleotides not matched to a gene: 12. Germline V gene lookup returns CDR1 SGHRS and CDR2 YFSETQ. The CDR3 DNA is TGCGCCAGCAGCCCTGAGACGGGGGAGGGACAGCAGTACTTC. It specifies CASSPETGEGQQYF.

The CDR3 is CASGSPVHGYTF. Here the CDR3 DNA reads TGTGCTAGTGGTTCGCCCGTCCATGGCTACACCTTC. This rearrangement joins TRBV12-5 to TRBJ1-2, with D uncertain. The CDR3 has 12 amino acids. V lost 4 bases and J 6 bases, leaving 9 bases between the germline ends. Germline lookup yields CDR1 LGHNT and CDR2 FRNRAP. The variable domain in full, completed from reference TRBV12-5 and TRBJ1-2, reads DARVTQTPRHKVTEMGQEVTMRCQPILGHNTVFWYRQTMMQGLELLAYFRNRAPLDDSGMPKDRFSAEMPDATLATLKIQPSEPRDSAVYFCASGSPVHGYTFGSGTRLTVV.